The rows below give T cell receptor beta chains drawn from one sample of a study of T-cell reconstitution after alpha-beta-depleted transplantation in children. TCRdb fed the PCR reads into MiXCR, producing one record per CDR3 protein. Among fewer than 350,000 distinct CDR3 sequences, approximately 10% were seen once, and the ten largest hold less than 25%. The sequencing here drew on peripheral blood, taken 180 days after TCRalphabeta/CD19-depleted stem cell transplant. Every receptor here comes from a male patient aged 2-15 years who had a stem cell transplant for chronic granulomatous disease, so the T cells may come from the graft donor. The conserved cysteine and the conserved F or W are not part of the CDR3 here. Size is omitted from some rows. Given values are once, few, many or a class for expanded clones.

j_gene: TRBJ2-7
abundance: many
v_gene: TRBV7-9
CDR3aa: ASSFIGPRYEQY

j_gene: TRBJ2-7
abundance: many
v_gene: TRBV5-8
CDR3aa: ASSLGGLAGARDEQY

j_gene: TRBJ2-2
abundance: many
v_gene: TRBV5-4
CDR3aa: ASSLLSGGYTGELF

j_gene: TRBJ2-7
abundance: few
v_gene: TRBV11-1
CDR3aa: ASSLGLTSGQQY

j_gene: TRBJ2-5
abundance: many
v_gene: TRBV21-1
CDR3aa: ASRTDRAQETQY

j_gene: TRBJ2-1
abundance: many
v_gene: TRBV4-2
CDR3aa: ASSQFLLYNEQF

j_gene: TRBJ2-7
abundance: many
v_gene: TRBV20-1
CDR3aa: SARARYYEQY

j_gene: TRBJ2-1
abundance: many
v_gene: TRBV5-4
CDR3aa: ASSLGTLYNEQF

j_gene: TRBJ2-7
abundance: few
v_gene: TRBV9
CDR3aa: ASSSRTGHYEQY

j_gene: TRBJ2-1
abundance: .
v_gene: TRBV5-1
CDR3aa: ASSPWTNSYEQF

j_gene: TRBJ2-7
abundance: many
v_gene: TRBV4-3
CDR3aa: ASSPNAQGAYEQY

j_gene: TRBJ2-2
abundance: few
v_gene: TRBV18
CDR3aa: ASSPTGGNTGELF

j_gene: TRBJ2-1
abundance: many
v_gene: TRBV28
CDR3aa: ASSLVGSYNEQF

j_gene: TRBJ2-3
abundance: .
v_gene: TRBV5-4
CDR3aa: ASSLEPSSDTHY

j_gene: TRBJ1-4
abundance: many
v_gene: TRBV28
CDR3aa: ASSLRQGGGEKLF

j_gene: TRBJ1-2
abundance: many
v_gene: TRBV12-3/TRBV12-4
CDR3aa: ASRRTGQGVGGYT

j_gene: TRBJ1-1
abundance: many
v_gene: TRBV10-3
CDR3aa: AISDRGGGNTEAF